The 19 T cell receptor beta chains reported below all come from one sample, sequenced in a study of T-cell memory formation after mild COVID-19. TCRdb used MiXCR to reprocess the 5' RACE reads, holding one entry per CDR3 protein. Among about half a million distinct CDR3 sequences listed, about 20% were seen once. Sample: PBMCs or a T cell subset sorted from them (not recorded which). These receptors were collected from an adult woman who had mild COVID-19 (a few samples of this study predate the infection). Cell type and time point are not known.

This sequence joins TRBV7-2 and TRBJ2-1, with TRBD1 matching 9 bases. The trim removed 6 bases at V and 7 bases at J, leaving 10 bases unmatched. The CDR3 covers 15 residues. In germline, CDR1 is SGHTA, CDR2 FQGNSA. CDR3 DNA sequence: TGTGCCAGCAGGCCGACAGGGGGACTGATTAATGAGCAGTTCTTC. The encoded protein is CASRPTGGLINEQFF. Looking up the rest from reference TRBV7-2 and TRBJ2-1 gives the full variable domain: GAGVSQSPSNKVTEKGKDVELRCDPISGHTALYWYRQSLGQGLEFLIYFQGNSAPDKSGLPSDRFSAERTGGSVSTLTIQRTQQEDSAVYLCASRPTGGLINEQFFGPGTRLTVL.

This clonotype was seen a few times. This chain connects TRBV19 to TRBJ2-7; D possibly corresponds to TRBD1 (6 bases). The germline V and J ends were trimmed by 3 bases and 3 bases, with 15 bases remaining between them. Germline V gene sequence: CDR1 LNHDA, CDR2 SQIVND (reference sequence). This CDR3 region has 15 residues. Written as DNA, the CDR3 is TGTGCCAGTAGTATGAGCGACAGGAGCCGCTACGAGCAGTACTTC. Protein product: CASSMSDRSRYEQYF. The full variable domain, rest sourced from reference TRBV19 and TRBJ2-7, is DGGITQSPKYLFRKEGQNVTLSCEQNLNHDAMYWYRQDPGQGLRLIYYSQIVNDFQKGDIAEGYSVSREKKESFPLTVTSAQKNPTAFYLCASSMSDRSRYEQYFGPGTRLTVT.

This clonotype was seen only once. The chain joins TRBV6-2 or TRBV6-3 to TRBJ2-1; 7 positions agree with TRBD1. The CDR3 runs 16 residues. CDR1 is MNHEY, CDR2 SVGEGT, per germline. Trimming took 5 bases from V and 0 from J; bases not matched to a gene: 7. This CDR3 reads CASSGFGDSSYNEQFF. In nucleotides, the CDR3 is TGTGCCAGCAGTGGCTTTGGGGACAGCTCCTACAATGAGCAGTTCTTC.

The rearrangement links TRBV24-1 to TRBJ1-5; 8 nucleotides align to TRBD1. The V segment lost 5 bases and the J segment 7 bases; nucleotides outside the gene matches: 12. Germline V gene lookup returns CDR1 KGHDR and CDR2 SFDVKD. The CDR3 length is 16 residues. The CDR3 region is CATSASGTGPGQPQHF. CDR3 sequence (DNA): TGTGCCACCAGTGCCTCCGGGACAGGTCCAGGGCAGCCCCAGCATTTT.

The sample holds a few counts of this clonotype. V is TRBV4-1 and J is TRBJ1-1, with TRBD1 identical over 8 bases. V lost 5 bases to trimming and J lost 1 base; unmatched junction nucleotides: 3. Germline loops: CDR1 MGHRA, CDR2 YSYEKL. The CDR3 is 14 amino acids. This chain's CDR3 is CASSVTGGNTEAFF. The CDR3 DNA reads as TGCGCCAGCAGCGTTACAGGGGGGAACACTGAAGCTTTCTTT.

V usage is TRBV15 and J usage is TRBJ1-5; D is undetermined. CDR3 length equals 14 residues. Germline lookup yields CDR1 LNHNV and CDR2 YYDKDF (reference sequence). The ends were cut back, 0 bases at V and 6 bases at J, with 9 bases in the middle. The CDR3 nucleotides read TGTGCCACCAGCAGAGATAAAGGGTTTCAGCCCCAGCATTTT. It specifies CATSRDKGFQPQHF.

There are a few counts of this clonotype. The J gene is TRBJ2-1, the V gene TRBV9; 12 positions agree with TRBD2. Germline CDR1 reads SGDLS; CDR2 reads YYNGEE. V gave up 0 bases and J gave up 10 bases; unmatched junction bases: 11. The CDR3 runs to 17 residues. This CDR3 reads CASSVDTLAGGTGEQFF. The DNA for the CDR3 is TGTGCCAGCAGCGTAGATACCCTAGCGGGAGGGACTGGGGAGCAGTTCTTC.

CDR3 sequence: CASGTGGLSYEQYF. For the CDR3, the DNA is TGTGCCAGCGGAACAGGGGGCCTCTCCTACGAGCAGTACTTC. This chain joins TRBV2 and TRBJ2-7; 9 bases agree with TRBD1. This CDR3 is 14 amino acids long. Per germline, CDR1 SNHLY and CDR2 FYNNEI. The trim removed 8 bases at V and 0 bases at J, leaving 5 bases unmatched. Full variable domain (rest looked up from reference TRBV2 and TRBJ2-7): EPEVTQTPSHQVTQMGQEVILRCVPISNHLYFYWYRQILGQKVEFLVSFYNNEISEKSEIFDDQFSVERPDGSNFTLKIRSTKLEDSAMYFCASGTGGLSYEQYFGPGTRLTVT.

This clonotype showed up many times. This chain uses TRBV12-3 or TRBV12-4 with TRBJ2-7; D might be TRBD1 (5 bases). With 10 bases removed from V and 0 bases from J, the gap between germline ends came to 16 bases. The CDR3 extends over 14 amino acids. CDR3 DNA: TGTGCCACCGGCGACAGCGCGCGCTCCTACGAGCAGTACTTC. Its translation: CATGDSARSYEQYF.

This clonotype was recorded a few times. This chain uses TRBV29-1 with TRBJ2-2; TRBD1 matches 7 bases. Germline V gene sequence: CDR1 SQVTM, CDR2 ANQGSEA. Trimming took 2 bases from V and 4 from J; bases not matched to a gene: 10. The CDR3 runs 16 residues. As DNA, the CDR3 is TGCAGCGTTGAATTCGGGACAGCATTTTCCACCGGGGAGCTGTTTTTT. This encodes CSVEFGTAFSTGELFF.

There are a few counts of this clonotype. The chain recombines TRBV15 with TRBJ2-3; tentatively, D is TRBD1 or TRBD2 (5 bases each). V was pared by 2 bases and J by 6 bases, with 12 bases between. CDR3 size: 14 residues. Per germline, CDR1 LNHNV and CDR2 YYDKDF (reference sequence). The CDR3 bases are TGTGCCACCAGCAGATTCGAAGGGACCGATACGCAGTATTTT. This sequence encodes CATSRFEGTDTQYF.

This clonotype was detected a few times. The V gene is TRBV25-1, the J gene TRBJ1-1; 7 nucleotides align to TRBD1. With 4 bases clipped from V and 4 bases from J, the junction kept 12 bases outside the gene matches. The germline CDR1 and CDR2 sequences are MGHDK and SYGVNS. The CDR3 totals 16 residues. The CDR3 DNA is TGTGCCAGCAGTGTACCGACAGGGACCAAGGTCACTGAAGCTTTCTTT. This sequence encodes CASSVPTGTKVTEAFF.

A few counts support this clonotype. The chain employs TRBV11-3 and TRBJ2-7; D gene unclear. This CDR3 region has 13 residues. Germline CDR1 SGHNT, CDR2 YENEEA. V was pared by 4 bases and J by 2 bases, with 9 bases between. CDR3: CASSSWRPYEQYF. The CDR3, as DNA: TGTGCCAGCAGCTCATGGCGGCCCTACGAGCAGTACTTC.

This clonotype was counted between two and nine times. The gene calls are TRBV12-3 or TRBV12-4 and TRBJ1-3; 8 bases are shared with TRBD1. CDR3 length equals 13 residues. V shed 9 bases and J 10 bases; nucleotides not matched to a gene: 11. As DNA, the CDR3 is TGTGCCAGTCGACAGGGGCTAAGGGTGACCATATATTTT. Its protein product is CASRQGLRVTIYF.

V gene TRBV27 combines with J gene TRBJ2-3, with TRBD2 identical over 7 bases. The CDR3 has 15 amino acids. In germline, CDR1 is MNHEY, CDR2 SMNVEV (reference sequence). With V trimmed by 6 bases and J by 2 bases, 8 bases remained unmatched. The CDR3 nucleotides read TGTGCCAGCAGCCCGTGGGGACTAAACACAGATACGCAGTATTTT. Amino acids: CASSPWGLNTDTQYF.

This sequence joins TRBV5-6 and TRBJ2-4; either TRBD1 or TRBD2 may supply D (6 bases each). V shed 2 bases and J shed 0 bases, with 9 bases lying between them. Germline CDR1 and CDR2: SGHDT and YYEEEE. The CDR3 is 15 residues long. The CDR3 DNA reads TGTGCCAGCAGCTTCCGGGGGCTAGCCAAAAACATTCAGTACTTC. It translates to CASSFRGLAKNIQYF.

V usage is TRBV4-1 and J usage is TRBJ2-1; possible D gene TRBD1, 5 bases. This CDR3 has 13 amino acids. Trimming cost V 5 bases and J 2 bases, with 7 bases left between them. Germline-derived CDR1 and CDR2 are MGHRA and YSYEKL. Here the CDR3 DNA reads TGCGCCAGCAGCTCAGGGACCTACAATGAGCAGTTCTTC. This translates into CASSSGTYNEQFF.

This clonotype was counted only a few times. The rearrangement joins TRBV21-1 to TRBJ2-5. TRBV21-1 is a pseudogene segment. The length of the CDR3 is 13 residues. This CDR3 is CASSKSGGETQYF. CDR3 DNA: TGTGCCAGCAGCAAAAGTGGCGGTGAGACCCAGTACTTC.

V gene TRBV12-3 or TRBV12-4 combines with J gene TRBJ1-5; the D gene is possibly TRBD1 (5 bases). The germline V and J ends were trimmed by 2 bases and 4 bases, with 12 bases remaining between them. This CDR3 region has 15 residues. The CDR3 here is CASSLYPGLNQPQHF. CDR3 sequence (DNA): TGTGCCAGCAGTTTATACCCAGGGTTAAATCAGCCCCAGCATTTT.